This T cell receptor beta chain is from a study of cytomegalovirus exposure and HLA in healthy donors. Study details: Around 89 million unique TCRs from HLA-typed donors made up an early data release.

The V gene's germline CDR1 is KGHSH and CDR2 LQKENI. The V gene end was trimmed by 2 bases and the J gene end by 6 bases; junction bases not matched to a gene: 7. The CDR3 covers 15 residues. The PCR contained 60 Vbeta and 13 Jbeta primers. TCRdb keeps only in-frame clones here, not all; method: immunoSEQ multiplex PCR. Of 100,000 to 150,000 clones detected, about four fifths appear once; the ten largest clones hold more than 8%. With respect to this clone: Its antigen is currently unknown.

Whole-study results and caveats: TRBV6-2, TRBV6-3 and some other V segments were unresolvable in 87-base-pair reads.

This TCR came from a female donor in good health and CMV-seropositive. The gene calls are TRBV18 and TRBJ1-5, with 7 bases fitting TRBD1. Sequenced material: PBMCs. The CDR3 reads CASSPRTGDSQPQHF. The CDR3 DNA reads TGTGCCAGCTCACCAAGAACAGGGGACAGTCAGCCCCAGCATTTT. Full variable domain (missing parts from reference TRBV18 and TRBJ1-5): NAGVMQNPRHLVRRRGQEARLRCSPMKGHSHVYWYRQLPEEGLKFMVYLQKENIIDESGMPKERFSAEFPKEGPSILRIQQVVRGDSAAYFCASSPRTGDSQPQHFGDGTRLSIL.